These T cell receptor beta chains were read from a single sample in a study of shared clonotypes between healthy human individuals. The data were produced by immunoSEQ multiplex PCR, yet TCRdb's version contains in-frame clones alone and is incomplete. The repertoire holds about 2 million clones, roughly 95% seen once, with around 1.1% in the top ten. Sequenced: naive CD8+ T cells sorted from blood. The origin of the receptors is a man between 18 and 29 years old in good health. The CDR3 runs from the conserved cysteine through the conserved F or W. A D gene is named only where the DNA matches it firmly. Not every row has a clone size; where given, it reads once, few, many or a size class.

cdr3_aa: CSVAGQGAMDTEAFF
cdr3_nt: TGCAGCGTTGCAGGACAGGGGGCGATGGACACTGAAGCTTTCTTT
clone_size: .
j_call: TRBJ1-1
d_call: TRBD1
v_call: TRBV29-1

cdr3_aa: CASYDGGYEQYF
cdr3_nt: TGTGCCAGTTACGACGGAGGCTACGAGCAGTACTTC
clone_size: .
j_call: TRBJ2-7
d_call: .
v_call: TRBV25-1

cdr3_aa: CAWSERPNEKLFF
cdr3_nt: TGTGCCTGGAGTGAGCGGCCTAATGAAAAACTGTTTTTT
clone_size: few
j_call: TRBJ1-4
d_call: .
v_call: TRBV30

cdr3_aa: CASSYREGNQPQHF
cdr3_nt: TGTGCCAGCAGTTATCGGGAGGGCAATCAGCCCCAGCATTTT
clone_size: .
j_call: TRBJ1-5
d_call: .
v_call: TRBV6-6

cdr3_aa: CASSVIVLSSANTGELFF
cdr3_nt: TGTGCCAGCAGTGTTATAGTGTTGTCATCCGCGAACACCGGGGAGCTGTTTTTT
clone_size: .
j_call: TRBJ2-2
d_call: .
v_call: TRBV2

cdr3_aa: CASTLGEPFNEQYF
cdr3_nt: TGTGCCAGCACCCTGGGGGAGCCGTTTAACGAGCAGTACTTC
clone_size: once
j_call: TRBJ2-7
d_call: .
v_call: TRBV7-6

cdr3_aa: CASSSRTGEETQYF
cdr3_nt: TGTGCCAGCAGCTCGCGGACAGGGGAAGAGACCCAGTACTTC
clone_size: .
j_call: TRBJ2-5
d_call: TRBD1
v_call: TRBV13

cdr3_aa: CASSPVTPTGVSTEAFF
cdr3_nt: TGTGCCAGCAGTCCCGTAACACCCACAGGGGTCAGCACTGAAGCTTTCTTT
clone_size: .
j_call: TRBJ1-1
d_call: TRBD1
v_call: TRBV27

cdr3_aa: CASSSFVGYEQYF
cdr3_nt: TGTGCCAGCAGTTCATTCGTGGGATACGAGCAGTACTTC
clone_size: .
j_call: TRBJ2-7
d_call: .
v_call: TRBV27

cdr3_aa: CASSFGRWNTEAFF
cdr3_nt: TGTGCCAGCAGCTTCGGACGGTGGAACACTGAAGCTTTCTTT
clone_size: .
j_call: TRBJ1-1
d_call: .
v_call: TRBV5-6

cdr3_aa: CASMWGAGHHEQYF
cdr3_nt: TGTGCCAGCATGTGGGGGGCAGGGCACCACGAGCAGTACTTC
clone_size: .
j_call: TRBJ2-7
d_call: .
v_call: TRBV2

cdr3_aa: CASSLGAEYEQYF
cdr3_nt: TGTGCCAGCAGTTTAGGGGCAGAATACGAGCAGTACTTC
clone_size: .
j_call: TRBJ2-7
d_call: .
v_call: TRBV27

cdr3_aa: CASSLSGEGYNEQFF
cdr3_nt: TGTGCCAGCAGCTTGAGCGGGGAGGGCTACAATGAGCAGTTCTTC
clone_size: once
j_call: TRBJ2-1
d_call: TRBD2
v_call: TRBV7-6

cdr3_aa: CASNPGTGLAEAFF
cdr3_nt: TGTGCCAGTAACCCAGGGACAGGGTTGGCTGAAGCTTTCTTT
clone_size: .
j_call: TRBJ1-1
d_call: TRBD1
v_call: TRBV19

cdr3_aa: CASSLGGEDEQYF
cdr3_nt: TGTGCCAGCAGTTTGGGTGGGGAAGACGAGCAGTACTTC
clone_size: .
j_call: TRBJ2-7
d_call: .
v_call: TRBV27

cdr3_aa: CASSESDRAEAFF
cdr3_nt: TGCGCCAGCAGTGAGTCGGACAGGGCAGAAGCTTTCTTT
clone_size: .
j_call: TRBJ1-1
d_call: TRBD1
v_call: TRBV10-1

cdr3_aa: CASSLRASQETQYF
cdr3_nt: TGTGCCAGCAGTTTACGGGCTTCGCAAGAGACCCAGTACTTC
clone_size: .
j_call: TRBJ2-5
d_call: .
v_call: TRBV28

cdr3_aa: CASSLAIRDRGEKLFF
cdr3_nt: TGTGCCAGCAGCTTAGCGATCCGGGACAGGGGAGAAAAACTGTTTTTT
clone_size: .
j_call: TRBJ1-4
d_call: TRBD1
v_call: TRBV7-9

cdr3_aa: CASSPQGLPMNTEAFF
cdr3_nt: TGCGCCAGCAGCCCACAGGGACTACCCATGAACACTGAAGCTTTCTTT
clone_size: once
j_call: TRBJ1-1
d_call: .
v_call: TRBV4-3

cdr3_aa: CASSLAAATYTDTQYF
cdr3_nt: TGTGCCAGCAGCTTAGCCGCCGCGACTTACACAGATACGCAGTATTTT
clone_size: .
j_call: TRBJ2-3
d_call: .
v_call: TRBV7-6

cdr3_aa: CASSVGSSGYTDTQYF
cdr3_nt: TGTGCCAGCAGCGTAGGGTCTAGCGGATACACAGATACGCAGTATTTT
clone_size: .
j_call: TRBJ2-3
d_call: TRBD2
v_call: TRBV9

cdr3_aa: CASTTGTGRYEQYF
cdr3_nt: TGTGCCAGCACCACCGGGACAGGACGTTACGAGCAGTACTTC
clone_size: .
j_call: TRBJ2-7
d_call: .
v_call: TRBV21-1

cdr3_aa: CASSEAGWLDEQYF
cdr3_nt: TGTGCCAGCAGTGAAGCGGGCTGGCTCGACGAGCAGTACTTC
clone_size: .
j_call: TRBJ2-7
d_call: .
v_call: TRBV6-1

cdr3_aa: CASSLLAGSYEQYF
cdr3_nt: TGTGCCAGCAGCTTACTAGCGGGATCCTACGAGCAGTACTTC
clone_size: .
j_call: TRBJ2-7
d_call: TRBD2
v_call: TRBV11-3

cdr3_aa: CSAEGGLQTQYF
cdr3_nt: TGCAGCGCCGAGGGAGGGCTGCAGACCCAGTACTTC
clone_size: .
j_call: TRBJ2-5
d_call: TRBD2
v_call: TRBV29-1

cdr3_aa: CASSLGTALAKNIQYF
cdr3_nt: TGTGCCAGCAGCCTTGGGACTGCTCTGGCCAAAAACATTCAGTACTTC
clone_size: .
j_call: TRBJ2-4
d_call: .
v_call: TRBV5-5

cdr3_aa: CASSLDSTGGYGYTF
cdr3_nt: TGCGCCAGCAGCTTGGACTCGACAGGGGGATATGGCTACACCTTC
clone_size: .
j_call: TRBJ1-2
d_call: TRBD1
v_call: TRBV5-1

cdr3_aa: CASSQVDWGTDTQYF
cdr3_nt: TGCGCCAGCAGCCAAGTGGACTGGGGCACAGATACGCAGTATTTT
clone_size: .
j_call: TRBJ2-3
d_call: .
v_call: TRBV4-1

cdr3_aa: CASSYSGNGYGYTF
cdr3_nt: TGTGCCAGCAGTTACTCGGGGAATGGCTATGGCTACACCTTC
clone_size: once
j_call: TRBJ1-2
d_call: .
v_call: TRBV6-6

cdr3_aa: CASSYSPYEQYF
cdr3_nt: TGTGCCAGCAGTTACTCTCCCTACGAGCAGTACTTC
clone_size: .
j_call: TRBJ2-7
d_call: .
v_call: TRBV6-6

cdr3_aa: CASSQGQLTEAFF
cdr3_nt: TGCGCCAGCAGCCAGGGACAGTTAACTGAAGCTTTCTTT
clone_size: .
j_call: TRBJ1-1
d_call: TRBD1
v_call: TRBV4-1

cdr3_aa: CASSAGGEQYF
cdr3_nt: TGTGCCAGCAGCGCAGGGGGCGAGCAGTACTTC
clone_size: .
j_call: TRBJ2-7
d_call: TRBD1
v_call: TRBV6-5

cdr3_aa: CASSLGTAYGYTF
cdr3_nt: TGTGCCAGCAGTTTAGGGACAGCCTATGGCTACACCTTC
clone_size: few
j_call: TRBJ1-2
d_call: TRBD1
v_call: TRBV27

cdr3_aa: CASQAGPNEQFF
cdr3_nt: TGTGCCAGCCAAGCAGGGCCCAATGAGCAGTTCTTC
clone_size: once
j_call: TRBJ2-1
d_call: .
v_call: TRBV25-1

cdr3_aa: CASSARDLGETQYF
cdr3_nt: TGTGCCAGCAGCGCCCGGGACTTGGGAGAGACCCAGTACTTC
clone_size: .
j_call: TRBJ2-5
d_call: .
v_call: TRBV7-9

cdr3_aa: CAWTLGLAVGETQYF
cdr3_nt: TGTGCCTGGACCCTCGGACTAGCGGTGGGGGAGACCCAGTACTTC
clone_size: .
j_call: TRBJ2-5
d_call: TRBD2
v_call: TRBV30

cdr3_aa: CASSLYGFEQYF
cdr3_nt: TGTGCCAGCAGCTTGTACGGTTTCGAGCAGTACTTC
clone_size: .
j_call: TRBJ2-7
d_call: .
v_call: TRBV5-6

cdr3_aa: CATSRDGATAPTEAFF
cdr3_nt: TGTGCCACCAGCAGAGACGGCGCTACAGCGCCAACTGAAGCTTTCTTT
clone_size: .
j_call: TRBJ1-1
d_call: .
v_call: TRBV15

cdr3_aa: CASSSQWLAGEGETQYF
cdr3_nt: TGTGCCAGCAGCTCGCAATGGCTAGCGGGAGAAGGGGAGACCCAGTACTTC
clone_size: .
j_call: TRBJ2-5
d_call: TRBD2
v_call: TRBV7-9

cdr3_aa: CASSQGPRDGYTF
cdr3_nt: TGCGCCAGCAGCCAAGGCCCCAGGGATGGCTACACCTTC
clone_size: .
j_call: TRBJ1-2
d_call: .
v_call: TRBV4-1

cdr3_aa: CASSGPPKQGETQYF
cdr3_nt: TGCGCCAGCAGTGGGCCCCCGAAACAGGGTGAGACCCAGTACTTC
clone_size: .
j_call: TRBJ2-5
d_call: .
v_call: TRBV23-1

cdr3_aa: CASSLEQVPITGELFF
cdr3_nt: TGTGCCAGCAGCTTGGAACAGGTCCCAATCACCGGGGAGCTGTTTTTT
clone_size: .
j_call: TRBJ2-2
d_call: .
v_call: TRBV5-7

cdr3_aa: CASSLVAGDGYTF
cdr3_nt: TGTGCCAGCAGCTTAGTGGCAGGGGATGGCTACACCTTC
clone_size: .
j_call: TRBJ1-2
d_call: .
v_call: TRBV7-9

cdr3_aa: CASSPGQTSGLLDTQYF
cdr3_nt: TGCGCCAGCAGCCCGGGACAGACTAGCGGGTTATTAGATACGCAGTATTTT
clone_size: .
j_call: TRBJ2-3
d_call: TRBD2
v_call: TRBV4-3

cdr3_aa: CASSLSGGGGYEQYF
cdr3_nt: TGTGCCAGCAGTTTATCGGGGGGTGGCGGCTACGAGCAGTACTTC
clone_size: .
j_call: TRBJ2-7
d_call: .
v_call: TRBV27